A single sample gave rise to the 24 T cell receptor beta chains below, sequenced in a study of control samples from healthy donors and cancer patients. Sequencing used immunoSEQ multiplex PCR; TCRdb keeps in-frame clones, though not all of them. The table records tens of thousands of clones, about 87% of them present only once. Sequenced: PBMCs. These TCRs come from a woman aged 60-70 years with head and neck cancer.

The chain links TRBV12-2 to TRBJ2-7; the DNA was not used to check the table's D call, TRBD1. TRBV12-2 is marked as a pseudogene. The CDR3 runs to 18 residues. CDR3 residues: CASRSQSGSTGATIEQYF. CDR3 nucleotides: TGTGCAAGTCGCTCGCAATCCGGGTCGACAGGGGCAACCATCGAGCAGTACTTC.

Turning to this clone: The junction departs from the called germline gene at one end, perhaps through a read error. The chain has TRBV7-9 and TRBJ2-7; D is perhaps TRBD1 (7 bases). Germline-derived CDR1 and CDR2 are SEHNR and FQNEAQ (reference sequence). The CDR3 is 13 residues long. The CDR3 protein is CASIAGTDYEQYF. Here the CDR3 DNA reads TGTGCGAGCATCGCGGGGACAGACTACGAGCAGTACTTC.

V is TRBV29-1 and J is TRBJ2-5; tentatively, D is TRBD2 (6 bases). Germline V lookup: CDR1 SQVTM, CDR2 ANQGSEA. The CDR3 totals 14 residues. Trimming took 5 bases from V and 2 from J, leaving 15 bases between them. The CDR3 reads CSVPAGGTQETQYF. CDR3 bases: TGCAGCGTTCCAGCGGGCGGTACTCAAGAGACCCAGTACTTC.

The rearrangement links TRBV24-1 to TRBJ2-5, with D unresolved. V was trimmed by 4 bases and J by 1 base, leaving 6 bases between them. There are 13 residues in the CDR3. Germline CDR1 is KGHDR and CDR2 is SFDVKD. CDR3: CATSDGPQETQYF. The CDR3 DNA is TGTGCCACCAGTGACGGACCCCAAGAGACCCAGTACTTC.

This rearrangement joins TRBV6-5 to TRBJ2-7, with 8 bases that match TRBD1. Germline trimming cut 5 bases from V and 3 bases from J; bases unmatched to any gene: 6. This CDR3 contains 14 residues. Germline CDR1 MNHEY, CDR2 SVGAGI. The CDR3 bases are TGTGCCAGCAGTCGACAGGGGAAAGACTACGAGCAGTACTTC. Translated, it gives CASSRQGKDYEQYF.

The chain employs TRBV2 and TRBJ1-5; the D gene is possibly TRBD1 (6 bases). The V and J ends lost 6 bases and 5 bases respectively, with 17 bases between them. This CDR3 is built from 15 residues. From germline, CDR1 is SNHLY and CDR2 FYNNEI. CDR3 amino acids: CASRSTGEGHQPQHF. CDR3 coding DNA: TGTGCCAGCAGGTCGACAGGAGAGGGGCATCAGCCCCAGCATTTT.

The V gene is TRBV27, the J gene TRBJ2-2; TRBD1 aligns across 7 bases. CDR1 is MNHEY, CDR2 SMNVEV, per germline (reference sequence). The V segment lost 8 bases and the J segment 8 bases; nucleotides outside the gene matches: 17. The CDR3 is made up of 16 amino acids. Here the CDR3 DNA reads TGTGCCAGCGGGCCCGGGACAGCTTTTCATTCTGGGGAGCTGTTTTTT. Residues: CASGPGTAFHSGELFF.

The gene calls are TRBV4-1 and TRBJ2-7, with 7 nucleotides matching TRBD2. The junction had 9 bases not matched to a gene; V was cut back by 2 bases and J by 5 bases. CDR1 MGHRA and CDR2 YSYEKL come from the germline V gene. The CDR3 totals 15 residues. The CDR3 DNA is TGCGCCAGCAGCCAAACTAGCGCCGGTCGGGACGAGCAGTACTTC. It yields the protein CASSQTSAGRDEQYF.

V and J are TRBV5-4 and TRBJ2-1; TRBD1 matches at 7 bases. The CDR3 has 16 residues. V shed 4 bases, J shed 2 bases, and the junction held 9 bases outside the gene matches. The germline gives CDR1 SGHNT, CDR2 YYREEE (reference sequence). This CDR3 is CASSAPGQKTYNEQFF. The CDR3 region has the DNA TGTGCCAGCAGCGCGCCGGGACAGAAGACCTACAATGAGCAGTTCTTC.

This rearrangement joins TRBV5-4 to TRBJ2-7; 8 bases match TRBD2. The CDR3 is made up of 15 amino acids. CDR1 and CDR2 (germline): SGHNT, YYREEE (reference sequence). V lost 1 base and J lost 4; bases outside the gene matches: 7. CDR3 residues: CASSLTVGGEYEQYF. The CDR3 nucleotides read TGTGCCAGCAGCTTGACAGTCGGGGGGGAGTACGAGCAGTACTTC.

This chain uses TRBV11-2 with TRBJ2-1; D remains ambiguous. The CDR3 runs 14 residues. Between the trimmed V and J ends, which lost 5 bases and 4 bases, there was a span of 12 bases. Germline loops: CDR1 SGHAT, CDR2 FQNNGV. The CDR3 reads CASSPSGVYNEQFF. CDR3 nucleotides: TGTGCCAGCAGCCCCAGTGGAGTTTACAATGAGCAGTTCTTC.

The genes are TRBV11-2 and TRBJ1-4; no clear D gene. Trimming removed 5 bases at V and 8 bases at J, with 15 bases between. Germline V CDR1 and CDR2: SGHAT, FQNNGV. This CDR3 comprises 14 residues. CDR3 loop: CASSRDILSEKLFF. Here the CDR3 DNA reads TGTGCCAGCAGCCGCGACATCCTCTCGGAAAAACTGTTTTTT.

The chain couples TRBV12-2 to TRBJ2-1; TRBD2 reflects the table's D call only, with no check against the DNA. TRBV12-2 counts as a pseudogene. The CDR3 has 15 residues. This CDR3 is CASRLAVSSYNEQFF. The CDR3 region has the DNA TGTGCAAGTCGCTTGGCGGTTAGCTCCTACAATGAGCAGTTCTTC.

As DNA, the CDR3 is TGTGCCAGCAGCGTTAGCGGGGGACGCACAGATACGCAGTATTTT. It specifies CASSVSGGRTDTQYF. The chain joins TRBV9 to TRBJ2-3; 9 bases agree with TRBD2. Trimming cost V 2 bases and J 1 base; bases outside gene matches: 2. The CDR3 totals 15 residues. Per the germline V gene, CDR1 is SGDLS and CDR2 is YYNGEE.

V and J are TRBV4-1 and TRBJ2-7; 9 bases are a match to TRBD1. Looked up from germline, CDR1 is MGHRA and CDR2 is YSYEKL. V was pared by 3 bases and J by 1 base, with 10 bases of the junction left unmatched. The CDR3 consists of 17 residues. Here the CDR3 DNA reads TGCGCCAGCAGCCAGACTAGTACAGGGGGCTATTCCTACGAGCAGTACTTC. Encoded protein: CASSQTSTGGYSYEQYF.

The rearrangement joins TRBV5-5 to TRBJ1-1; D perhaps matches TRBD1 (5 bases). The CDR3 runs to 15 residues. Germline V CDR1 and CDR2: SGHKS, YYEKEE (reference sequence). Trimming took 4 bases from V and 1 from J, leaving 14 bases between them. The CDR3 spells CASSTRPGTNTEAFF. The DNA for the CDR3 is TGTGCCAGCAGCACCCGGCCCGGGACGAACACTGAAGCTTTCTTT. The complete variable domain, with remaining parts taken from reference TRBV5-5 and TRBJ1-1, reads DAGVTQSPTHLIKTRGQQVTLRCSPISGHKSVSWYQQVLGQGPQFIFQYYEKEERGRGNFPDRFSARQFPNYSSELNVNALLLGDSALYLCASSTRPGTNTEAFFGQGTRLTVV.

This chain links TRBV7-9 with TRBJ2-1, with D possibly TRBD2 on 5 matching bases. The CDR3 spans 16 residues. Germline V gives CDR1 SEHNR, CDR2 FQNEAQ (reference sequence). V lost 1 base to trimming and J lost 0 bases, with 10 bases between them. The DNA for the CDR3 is TGTGCCAGCAGCTTAGTCGCTGGGAGCTCCTACAATGAGCAGTTCTTC. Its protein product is CASSLVAGSSYNEQFF.

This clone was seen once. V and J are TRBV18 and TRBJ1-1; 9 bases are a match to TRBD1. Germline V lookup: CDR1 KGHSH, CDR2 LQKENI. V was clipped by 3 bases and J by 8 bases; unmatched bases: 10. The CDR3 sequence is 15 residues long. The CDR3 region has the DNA TGTGCCAGCTCACCCTCCTCAACAGGGGGCGCGGAAGCTTTCTTT. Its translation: CASSPSSTGGAEAFF.

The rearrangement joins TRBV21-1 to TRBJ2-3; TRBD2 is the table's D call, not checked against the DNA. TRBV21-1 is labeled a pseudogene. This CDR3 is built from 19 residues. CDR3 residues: CASSKGRSAGGPRTDTQYF. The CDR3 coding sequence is TGTGCCAGCAGCAAAGGCAGGTCTGCGGGAGGGCCGAGAACAGATACGCAGTATTTT.

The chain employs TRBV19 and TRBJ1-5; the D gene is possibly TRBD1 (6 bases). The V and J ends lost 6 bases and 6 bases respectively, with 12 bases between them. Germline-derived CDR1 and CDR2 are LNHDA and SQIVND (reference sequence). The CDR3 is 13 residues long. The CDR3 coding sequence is TGTGCCAGTAGCGACACAGGGACTCAGCCCCAGCATTTT. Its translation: CASSDTGTQPQHF.

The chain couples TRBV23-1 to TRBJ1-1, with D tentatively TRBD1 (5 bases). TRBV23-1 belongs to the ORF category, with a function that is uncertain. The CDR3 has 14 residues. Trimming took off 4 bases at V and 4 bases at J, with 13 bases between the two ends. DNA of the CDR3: TGCGCCAGCAGTCTTAGGGGTTGGGGCACTGAAGCTTTCTTT. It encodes CASSLRGWGTEAFF.

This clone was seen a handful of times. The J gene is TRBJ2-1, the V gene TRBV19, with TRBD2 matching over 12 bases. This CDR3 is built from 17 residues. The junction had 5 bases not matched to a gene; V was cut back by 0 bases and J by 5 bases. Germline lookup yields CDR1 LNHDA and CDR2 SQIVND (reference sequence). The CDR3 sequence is CASSIDEGLAGNNEQFF. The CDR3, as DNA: TGTGCCAGTAGTATAGATGAAGGACTAGCGGGAAACAATGAGCAGTTCTTC.

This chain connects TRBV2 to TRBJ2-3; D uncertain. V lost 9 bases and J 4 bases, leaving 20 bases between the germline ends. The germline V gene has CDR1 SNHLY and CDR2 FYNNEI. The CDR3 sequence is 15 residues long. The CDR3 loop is CASKGTQKSADTQYF. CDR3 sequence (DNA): TGTGCCAGTAAAGGAACACAGAAATCCGCAGATACGCAGTATTTT.

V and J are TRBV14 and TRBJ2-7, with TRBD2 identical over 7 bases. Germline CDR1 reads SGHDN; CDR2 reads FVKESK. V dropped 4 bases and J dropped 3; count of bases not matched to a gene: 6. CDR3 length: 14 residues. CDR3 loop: CASSLGTKRYEQYF. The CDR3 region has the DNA TGTGCCAGCAGCCTCGGGACTAAACGCTACGAGCAGTACTTC.